This T cell receptor (beta chain) was found in a study of shared T cell receptors in the human thymus. Sequencing used immunoSEQ multiplex PCR; TCRdb keeps in-frame clones, though not all of them. The sample has roughly 410,000 clones; approximately 95% are singletons. The germline gives CDR1 SGHKS, CDR2 YYEKEE (reference sequence). The CDR3 extends over 18 amino acids. After removal of 6 bases from V and 0 bases from J, the junction contained 13 bases not matched to a gene. The V and J genes are TRBV5-5 and TRBJ2-1, with 9 bases identical to TRBD2. The clonotype comes from a human donor. The specimen sequenced was thymocytes. This CDR3 reads CASTIPGTSRSSYNEQFF. The CDR3 nucleotides read TGTGCCAGCACCATTCCCGGGACTAGCAGGAGCTCCTACAATGAGCAGTTCTTC. Filled out from reference TRBV5-5 and TRBJ2-1, the complete variable domain reads DAGVTQSPTHLIKTRGQQVTLRCSPISGHKSVSWYQQVLGQGPQFIFQYYEKEERGRGNFPDRFSARQFPNYSSELNVNALLLGDSALYLCASTIPGTSRSSYNEQFFGPGTRLTVL.